A selection of T cell receptor beta chains follows, all from one sample in a study of CD8 T cells in ankylosing spondylitis. TCRdb recomputed calls from the 5' RACE reads with MiXCR, one row per CDR3 protein. Among fewer than 500,000 distinct CDR3 sequences listed, 25% to 30% were seen once. Specimen: blood, either unsorted or a sorted T cell fraction (not recorded which). The source of these receptors is a male donor with ankylosing spondylitis. Both conserved end residues are part of each CDR3. The D gene is left open where the match is weak.

d_gene,j_gene,v_gene,CDR3aa
NA,TRBJ2-1,TRBV29-1,CSVEDPRLGSSYNEQFF
TRBD1,TRBJ2-5,TRBV4-1,CASSQEDRAATQYF
NA,TRBJ1-1,TRBV10-3,CAISERSGEAFF
TRBD2,TRBJ2-5,TRBV29-1,CSVLSGTDQETQYF
NA,TRBJ2-1,TRBV5-7,CASSLPLGLASYNEQFF
NA,TRBJ2-4,TRBV5-4,CASSLDRGWENIQYF
NA,TRBJ2-1,TRBV7-2,CASSYMGEQFF
NA,TRBJ2-3,TRBV12-3/TRBV12-4,CASSFFVSADTQYF
NA,TRBJ2-1,TRBV3-1,CASSRGPAVHEQFF
NA,TRBJ1-6,TRBV5-1,CASSLTDDYNSPLHF
NA,TRBJ2-3,TRBV7-2,CASSLAFHTDTQYF
NA,TRBJ1-5,TRBV25-1,CASSESRAEQPQHF
TRBD2,TRBJ2-7,TRBV5-1,CASSGGSSYEQYF
NA,TRBJ1-1,TRBV14,CASSHLGDTRNTEAFF
NA,TRBJ1-5,TRBV20-1,CSARDILSNQPQHF
TRBD2,TRBJ2-1,TRBV12-3/TRBV12-4,CASRDPVAGGSYNEQFF
NA,TRBJ1-2,TRBV5-1,CASSLFQGRDGYTF
NA,TRBJ2-5,TRBV6-1,CASLNGRFLETQYF
TRBD2,TRBJ2-3,TRBV20-1,CSASDSGRDTQYF
TRBD2,TRBJ2-5,TRBV7-9,CASSSLGLAGGETQYF
NA,TRBJ2-3,TRBV7-9,CASSTRTAPDTQYF
TRBD2,TRBJ2-5,TRBV7-2,CASSFRRLAAGETQYF
NA,TRBJ2-3,TRBV29-1,CSVNRVSIGGAQYF
NA,TRBJ2-7,TRBV12-3/TRBV12-4,CASSFVSSYEQYF
NA,TRBJ2-7,TRBV5-1,CASTRLGGYEQYF
NA,TRBJ2-7,TRBV4-2,CASSQDRGETLGEQYF
NA,TRBJ1-4,TRBV5-1,CASSQDGTEGEKLFF
NA,TRBJ2-5,TRBV29-1,CSVEGGGVQETQYF
TRBD1,TRBJ2-2,TRBV29-1,CSVEQGRTGELFF
TRBD2,TRBJ2-1,TRBV3-1,CASSQDRAGGQFF